This TCR beta chain appears in the sequencing data of a study of blood T cell repertoires in COVID-19. Study information: Samples came from the United States, Italy and Spain, spanning acute and convalescent COVID-19. T cells, B-cell-depleted T cells, or PBMCs supplied cDNA or gDNA.

Germline V gene data show CDR1 as MNHEY and CDR2 as SMNVEV (reference sequence). The J segment lost 8 bases and the V segment lost 3 bases, leaving 4 bases of the junction unmatched. There are 12 residues in the CDR3. As processed by the authors: Amplification of reference gene primers provided the estimated nucleated cell counts. Clones were read by immunoSEQ multiplex PCR, and TCRdb kept only the in-frame ones, dropping some. The V and J calls and clone size are taken from that table; D and trimming were inferred from the DNA. The table has around 100,000 clones, 90% to 95% seen once. This TCR was recovered from a man aged 45-60 years with acute or convalescent COVID-19. Sequencing input: peripheral blood. This chain connects TRBV27 to TRBJ2-7, with 7 nucleotides matching TRBD1. CDR3 protein: CASSFGTDKQYF. The CDR3 DNA is TGTGCCAGCAGTTTCGGGACAGACAAGCAGTACTTC.